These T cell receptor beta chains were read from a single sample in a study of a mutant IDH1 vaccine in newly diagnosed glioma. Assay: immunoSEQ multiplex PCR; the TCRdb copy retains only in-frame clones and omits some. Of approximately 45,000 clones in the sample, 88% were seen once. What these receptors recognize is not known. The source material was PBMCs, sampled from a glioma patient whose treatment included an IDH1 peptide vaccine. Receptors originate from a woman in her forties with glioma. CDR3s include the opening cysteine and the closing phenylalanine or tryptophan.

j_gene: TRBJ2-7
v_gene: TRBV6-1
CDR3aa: CASSRGQGRYEQYF

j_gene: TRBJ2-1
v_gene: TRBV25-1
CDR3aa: CASSDPGAGGNEQFF

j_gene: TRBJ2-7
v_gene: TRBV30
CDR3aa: CAWSVVSGSREQYF

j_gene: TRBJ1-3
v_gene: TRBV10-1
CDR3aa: CASSESSSGSGNTIYF

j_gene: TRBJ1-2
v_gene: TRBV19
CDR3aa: CASSIGGILYGYTF

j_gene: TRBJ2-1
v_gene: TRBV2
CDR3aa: CASSGEGFSNEQFF

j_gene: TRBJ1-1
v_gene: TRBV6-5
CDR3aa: CASRSSGVVYTEAFF

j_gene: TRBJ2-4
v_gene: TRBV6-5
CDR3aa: CASSYSGTGGSIQYF

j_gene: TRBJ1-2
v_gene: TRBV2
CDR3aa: CAKDRPNYGYTF

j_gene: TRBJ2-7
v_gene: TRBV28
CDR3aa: CASSLGGGAGKQYF

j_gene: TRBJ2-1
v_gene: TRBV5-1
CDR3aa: CASTGGMGYNEQFF

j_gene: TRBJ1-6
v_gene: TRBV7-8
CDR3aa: CASSLGTGQGSPLHF

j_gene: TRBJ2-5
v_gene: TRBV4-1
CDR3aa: CASSQTDRETQYF

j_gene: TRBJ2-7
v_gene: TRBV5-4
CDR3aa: CASSRGLGSYEQYF

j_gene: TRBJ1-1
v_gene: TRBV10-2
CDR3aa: CASTGGGGTEAFF

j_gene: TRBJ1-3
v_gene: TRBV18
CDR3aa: CASSPPSRGTSGNTIYF

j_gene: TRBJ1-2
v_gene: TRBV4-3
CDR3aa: CASSQDRQDYGYTF

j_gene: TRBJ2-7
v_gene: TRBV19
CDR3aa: CASSPGITYEQYF

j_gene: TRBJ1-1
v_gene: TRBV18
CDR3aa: CASSRPAEGRNTEAFF

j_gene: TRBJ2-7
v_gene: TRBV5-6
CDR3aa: CASSLVGTGPYEQYF

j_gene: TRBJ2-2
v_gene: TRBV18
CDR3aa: CASSPRPSNTGELFF

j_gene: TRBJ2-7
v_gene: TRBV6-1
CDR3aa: CASSPLGQGAREQYF

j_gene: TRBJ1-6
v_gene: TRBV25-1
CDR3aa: CASSDHMGQYNSPLHF

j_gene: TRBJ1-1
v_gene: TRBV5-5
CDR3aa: CASSLRLAWGTEAFF

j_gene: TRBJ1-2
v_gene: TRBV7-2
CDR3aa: CASSPGGVDGYTF

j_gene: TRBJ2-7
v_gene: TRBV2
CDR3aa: CASERYTGDEQYF

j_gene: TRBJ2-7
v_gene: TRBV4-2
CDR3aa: CASSQGVYEQYF

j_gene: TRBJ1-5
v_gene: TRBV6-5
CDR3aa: CASSRTGEGNQPQHF

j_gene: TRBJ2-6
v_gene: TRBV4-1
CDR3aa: CASSQGRASGANVLTF

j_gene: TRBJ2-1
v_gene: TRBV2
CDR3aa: CASSDSSGGFNEQFF

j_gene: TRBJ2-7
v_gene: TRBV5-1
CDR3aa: CASSLPPGEREGLEQYF

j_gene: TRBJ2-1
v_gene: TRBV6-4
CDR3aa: CASSDSPSSSTHEQFF

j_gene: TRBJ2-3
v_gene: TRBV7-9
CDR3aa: CASSYQRGVTDTQYF

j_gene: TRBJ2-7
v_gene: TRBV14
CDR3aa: CASSRFTLAGEYEQYF

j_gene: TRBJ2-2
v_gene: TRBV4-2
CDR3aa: CASSQEDGHTGELFF

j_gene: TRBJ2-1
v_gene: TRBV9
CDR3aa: CASSFISGQGFSSTYNEQFF

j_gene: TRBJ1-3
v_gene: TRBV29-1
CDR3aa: CSVQGQGNTIYF

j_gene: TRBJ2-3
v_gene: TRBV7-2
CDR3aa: CASSLGPSTDTQYF

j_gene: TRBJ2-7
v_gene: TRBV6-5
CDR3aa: CASRGQGRYEQYF

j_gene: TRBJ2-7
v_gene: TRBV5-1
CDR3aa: CASTPRDRVGEQYF

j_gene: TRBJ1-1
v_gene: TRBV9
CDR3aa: CASSVGGGVGEAFF